This TCR beta chain was captured by sequencing in a study of regulatory T cells in long-lasting Graves disease. Study information: For a period under 3 months, newly diagnosed Graves' patients had taken antithyroid drugs.

Building of the TCR beta libraries involved iRepertoire HTBI primers and Arm-PCR of CDR3 regions. In the original analysis: Samples collectively showed 62 TRBV and fewer than 15 TRBJ segments. Using its own MiXCR run on the multiplex PCR reads, TCRdb lists one record per CDR3 protein. TCRdb, not the original authors, processed these V and J calls. The sample records some 250,000 distinct CDR3 sequences, about 16% being singletons. Study-level findings and limits: Under persistent disease, TRBV28, TRBJ1-2 and TRBJ2-5 were used preferentially.

Per the germline V gene, CDR1 is SGHTA and CDR2 is FQGNSA. This CDR3 is 14 amino acids long. V was pared by 3 bases and J by 3 bases, with 9 bases between. This clonotype was counted ten times or more. The antigen is undetermined. The time point is: newly diagnosed GD, antithyroid drugs for less than 3 months. With RNA extracted from PBMCs as input, the TCR library was made. The specimen was peripheral blood mononuclear cells (PBMCs), collected at new diagnosis, from a patient treated with antithyroid drugs. This receptor was identified in a female donor with Graves disease. V usage is TRBV7-2 and J usage is TRBJ2-1; D possibly corresponds to TRBD2 (6 bases). CDR3 in DNA: TGTGCCAGCAGCTTGGGACTGAACTACAATGAGCAGTTCTTC. It encodes CASSLGLNYNEQFF. Full variable domain (remainder filled in from reference TRBV7-2 and TRBJ2-1): GAGVSQSPSNKVTEKGKDVELRCDPISGHTALYWYRQSLGQGLEFLIYFQGNSAPDKSGLPSDRFSAERTGGSVSTLTIQRTQQEDSAVYLCASSLGLNYNEQFFGPGTRLTVL.